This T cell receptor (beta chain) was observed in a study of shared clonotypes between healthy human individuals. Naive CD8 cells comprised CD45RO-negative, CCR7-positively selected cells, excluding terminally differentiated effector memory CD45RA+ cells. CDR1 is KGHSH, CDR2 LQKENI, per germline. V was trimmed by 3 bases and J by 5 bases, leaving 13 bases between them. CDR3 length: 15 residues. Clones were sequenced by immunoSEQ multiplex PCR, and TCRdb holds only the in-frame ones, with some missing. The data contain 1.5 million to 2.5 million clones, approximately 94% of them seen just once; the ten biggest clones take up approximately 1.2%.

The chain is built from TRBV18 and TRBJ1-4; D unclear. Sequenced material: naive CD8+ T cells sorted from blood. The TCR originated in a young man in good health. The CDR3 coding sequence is TGTGCCAGCTCACCTGGGAGTCAGTTAAATGAAAAACTGTTTTTT. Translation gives CASSPGSQLNEKLFF.